These T cell receptor beta chains were read from a single sample in a study of OX40 agonist ivuxolimab in advanced cancers. TCRdb keeps only in-frame clones here, not all; method: immunoSEQ multiplex PCR. The profile shows 60,000 to 65,000 clones, approximately 91% of them singletons. The specimen was CD4+ or CD8+ T cells sorted from blood, collected in a trial of the OX40 agonist ivuxolimab. The source is an adult with an advanced solid tumor such as melanoma, head and neck, liver or kidney cancer. The CDR3 runs from the conserved cysteine through the conserved F or W. Each record gives: D gene, J gene, V gene, clone size, CDR3 protein, CDR3 DNA. The D gene is left open where the match is weak. Size tells how often a clone was seen (once, few, many) or the class of an expanded clone, and some rows leave it out.

>-|TRBJ2-5|TRBV4-1|-
CASSQQETQYF
TGCGCCAGCAGCCAACAAGAGACCCAGTACTTC
>-|TRBJ2-7|TRBV14|-
CASRDHRDYEQYF
TGTGCCAGCAGGGATCACCGGGACTACGAGCAGTACTTC
>TRBD1|TRBJ2-3|TRBV28|-
CASSFRDRDRTDTQYF
TGTGCCAGCAGTTTCCGGGACAGGGACCGCACAGATACGCAGTATTTT
>-|TRBJ1-1|TRBV6-1|-
CASSEVGWNTEAFF
TGTGCCAGCAGTGAAGTCGGGTGGAACACTGAAGCTTTCTTT
>-|TRBJ2-5|TRBV5-1|-
CASSFSETQYF
TGCGCCAGCAGCTTTTCCGAGACCCAGTACTTC
>TRBD1|TRBJ1-5|TRBV10-3|-
CAISESAGGSNQPQHF
TGTGCCATCAGTGAGTCGGCAGGGGGTAGCAATCAGCCCCAGCATTTT
>-|TRBJ1-1|TRBV6-5|-
CASKQNTEAFF
TGTGCCAGTAAACAGAACACTGAAGCTTTCTTT
>TRBD2|TRBJ2-7|TRBV2|-
CATAGGPYEQYF
TGTGCCACCGCGGGAGGACCCTACGAGCAGTACTTC
>-|TRBJ1-1|TRBV28|-
CASSLWGAEAFF
TGTGCCAGCAGTTTATGGGGGGCTGAAGCTTTCTTT
>-|TRBJ2-1|TRBV9|-
CASSVDGGPPYNEQFF
TGTGCCAGCAGCGTAGATGGCGGTCCCCCCTACAATGAGCAGTTCTTC
>TRBD2|TRBJ2-1|TRBV6-1|-
CASTRIGGSLNEQFF
TGTGCCAGCACCCGAATCGGCGGGAGTCTGAATGAGCAGTTCTTC
>-|TRBJ1-1|TRBV9|-
CASSSGGGTEAFF
TGTGCCAGCAGCTCCGGGGGGGGGACTGAAGCTTTCTTT
>-|TRBJ1-2|TRBV7-9|few
CASRGTYSSGYTF
TGTGCCAGCCGAGGGACATACTCGAGTGGCTACACCTTC
>TRBD1|TRBJ2-7|TRBV15|-
CATSSSKDRVFDEQYF
TGTGCCACCAGCAGCAGCAAGGACAGGGTGTTCGACGAGCAGTACTTC
>-|TRBJ2-7|TRBV13|-
CASSSSTFEQYF
TGTGCCAGCAGCTCCTCGACATTCGAGCAGTACTTC
>-|TRBJ2-5|TRBV6-1|-
CASSEAQRETQYF
TGTGCCAGCAGTGAGGCCCAGCGGGAGACCCAGTACTTC
>TRBD2|TRBJ2-1|TRBV19|-
CASSMGGRGNEQFF
TGTGCCAGTAGTATGGGCGGGAGAGGAAATGAGCAGTTCTTC
>-|TRBJ2-2|TRBV6-5|once
CASSYRDSGELFF
TGTGCCAGCAGTTATAGAGATTCCGGGGAGCTGTTTTTT
>-|TRBJ2-1|TRBV27|-
CASSFVGWDEQFF
TGTGCCAGCAGTTTCGTAGGTTGGGATGAGCAGTTCTTC
>TRBD2|TRBJ2-7|TRBV9|-
CASSPFQGLEPYEQYF
TGTGCCAGCAGCCCCTTCCAGGGACTAGAGCCATACGAGCAGTACTTC
>-|TRBJ2-5|TRBV11-2|-
CASSLPPGGLETQYF
TGTGCCAGCAGCTTACCCCCCGGGGGGCTAGAGACCCAGTACTTC
>TRBD2|TRBJ2-3|TRBV9|once
CASSVVVGGPDTQYF
TGTGCCAGCAGCGTAGTGGTGGGAGGGCCAGATACGCAGTATTTT
>-|TRBJ1-2|TRBV19|once
CASSIDVGLVYGYTF
TGTGCCAGTAGTATAGATGTGGGACTTGTGTACGGCTACACCTTC